In its sample, the clone carrying this T cell receptor beta chain was seen a few times. The record originates from a study of blood T cell repertoires in COVID-19. For the study at large: There were acute and convalescent COVID-19 samples, and they came from the United States, Italy and Spain. PBMCs, B-cell-depleted T cells, or T cells were the source of the cDNA or gDNA that made up the material.

Trimming stripped 2 bases from V and 3 bases from J, with 10 bases between. CDR3 length equals 15 residues. Germline V gene sequence: CDR1 SGHNT, CDR2 YENEEA. Per the original data handling: Reference gene primers were amplified, and this amplification served to estimate nucleated cell counts. This table comes from immunoSEQ multiplex PCR, and its TCRdb copy is limited to in-frame clones, with some not included. V, J and clone size were drawn from that table, and D and trimming were deduced from the DNA. The data hold under 200,000 clones, with about 80% observed a single time. The sequenced material came from peripheral blood. The chain recombines TRBV11-3 with TRBJ2-2; D is possibly TRBD1 (6 bases). The sequence was collected from a human donor in a cohort sampled during active COVID-19. CDR3 DNA: TGTGCCAGCAGCTTAAGTGGACAGCACACCGGGGAGCTGTTTTTT. This sequence encodes CASSLSGQHTGELFF.